Reported below is one T cell receptor beta chain. The antigen is undetermined. CDR3 length: 14 residues. The V gene lost 3 bases and the J gene lost 7 bases, with 12 bases spanning the gap. Germline CDR1 LNHDA, CDR2 SQIVND (reference sequence). This entry comes from a study of cytomegalovirus exposure and HLA in healthy donors. In the PCR, 60 Vbeta and 13 Jbeta primers were used. The table came from immunoSEQ multiplex PCR; TCRdb's copy has only in-frame clones and leaves some out. The sample records some 150,000 clones, around 85% being singletons. Study results and caveats: Previously analyzed data showed that most TCR beta V segments were productive at a frequency of about 90% or about 30%.

The sample consisted of PBMCs. The sequence came from a woman aged 25 to 39 in good health and CMV-seronegative. The gene calls are TRBV19 and TRBJ2-2; tentative D call: TRBD2 (5 bases). Here the CDR3 DNA reads TGTGCCAGTAGTATTGACGGGATATACGGGGAGCTGTTTTTT. Residues: CASSIDGIYGELFF. The whole variable domain, remainder taken from reference TRBV19 and TRBJ2-2, is DGGITQSPKYLFRKEGQNVTLSCEQNLNHDAMYWYRQDPGQGLRLIYYSQIVNDFQKGDIAEGYSVSREKKESFPLTVTSAQKNPTAFYLCASSIDGIYGELFFGEGSRLTVL.